This TCR beta chain was found in a study of beta chain features in type 1 diabetes. About the study: The patients were much like the healthy donors in age, gender and cell yields.

The V gene lost 2 bases and the J gene lost 0 bases, with 9 bases spanning the gap. Germline V CDR1 and CDR2: MGHRA, YSYEKL. CDR3 size: 15 residues. Isolated RNA was reverse transcribed in full, so expressed TCRB transcripts were sequenced. Data came from immunoSEQ multiplex PCR; TCRdb stores just in-frame clones and leaves some out. Among hundreds of thousands of clones listed, roughly 12% were seen once. The sequence was obtained from a man aged 18 to 30 in good health. Sequencing input: naive CD4+ T cells from blood. V is TRBV4-1 and J is TRBJ2-3; D possibly corresponds to TRBD2 (6 bases). This CDR3 is CASSQSGLSTDTQYF. CDR3 coding DNA: TGCGCCAGCAGCCAATCGGGACTTAGCACAGATACGCAGTATTTT.